Each of the 6 T cell receptor beta chains below was sequenced from the same sample in a study of early T cells in non-severe SARS-CoV-2 infection. TCRdb re-called the 5' RACE reads with MiXCR, one entry per CDR3 protein. The profile shows tens of thousands of distinct CDR3 sequences, 5% to 7% of them singletons. Sequencing was done on a sample of whole blood. The receptors shown here come from an adult who was a healthcare worker with PCR-confirmed SARS-CoV-2 infection or an uninfected control (not recorded which).

This clonotype occurred many times. The J gene is TRBJ2-1, the V gene TRBV7-9, with D possibly matching TRBD2 (5 bases). Germline-derived CDR1 and CDR2 are SEHNR and FQNEAQ (reference sequence). The germline V and J ends were trimmed by 6 bases and 10 bases, with 19 bases remaining between them. The CDR3 loop spans 14 amino acids. CDR3 protein: CASRPGTSRQEQFF. In DNA form, the CDR3 reads TGTGCCAGCAGACCCGGCACTAGTAGACAAGAGCAGTTCTTC.

This clonotype was seen ten or more times. The rearrangement joins TRBV29-1 to TRBJ2-3, with 10 bases matching TRBD2. Trimming at V came to 4 bases and at J to 2 bases, leaving 3 bases not matched to a gene. Germline CDR1 SQVTM, CDR2 ANQGSEA. The CDR3 covers 14 residues. The chain's CDR3 is CSVGTSGNTDTQYF. The CDR3 DNA sequence: TGCAGCGTTGGGACTAGCGGAAACACAGATACGCAGTATTTT.

This clonotype has just a few counts. This CDR3 is CSVALGTDIEQYF. The CDR3 nucleotides are TGCAGCGTCGCCTTGGGGACCGATATAGAGCAGTACTTC. The V and J genes are TRBV29-1 and TRBJ2-7; possibly TRBD1 or TRBD2 for D (5 bases each). This CDR3 is 13 amino acids long. V lost 6 bases, J lost 7 bases, and 19 bases lay in between. In germline, CDR1 is SQVTM, CDR2 ANQGSEA.

Note on this clonotype: A read error may explain this, as a much larger clone is one base away. This chain links TRBV2 with TRBJ2-7, with D maybe TRBD2 (6 bases). This CDR3 spans 12 amino acids. Germline lookup yields CDR1 SNHLY and CDR2 FYNNEI. In DNA, the CDR3 is TGTGTCAGCAGGGAGACTAGCTACGAGCAGTACTTC. Its protein product is CVSRETSYEQYF.

The sample holds many counts of this clonotype. The V and J genes are TRBV29-1 and TRBJ2-3; TRBD1 matches 7 bases. Germline CDR1 reads SQVTM; CDR2 reads ANQGSEA. The CDR3 runs 12 residues. V lost 4 bases, J lost 6 bases, and 4 bases stayed unmatched. DNA of the CDR3: TGCAGCGTTGGCCGACAGGGCGATACGCAGTATTTT. Translated: CSVGRQGDTQYF.

The rearrangement links TRBV4-3 to TRBJ2-3; tentative D call: TRBD1 (6 bases). This CDR3 contains 17 residues. The germline gives CDR1 LGHNA, CDR2 YSLEER. V lost 2 bases to trimming and J lost 3 bases, with 18 bases between them. CDR3: CASSQSRTLTGTDTQYF. The CDR3 coding sequence is TGCGCCAGCAGCCAATCTCGGACGCTGACAGGAACAGATACGCAGTATTTT.